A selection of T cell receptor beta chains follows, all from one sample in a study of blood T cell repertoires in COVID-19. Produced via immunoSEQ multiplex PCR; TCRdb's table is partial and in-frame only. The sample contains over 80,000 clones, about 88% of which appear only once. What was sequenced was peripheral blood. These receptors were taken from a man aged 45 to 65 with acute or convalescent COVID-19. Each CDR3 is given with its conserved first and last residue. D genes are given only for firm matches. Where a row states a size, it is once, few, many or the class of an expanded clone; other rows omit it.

cdr3_aa: CAISQGAGANVLTF
cdr3_nt: TGTGCCATCAGCCAGGGGGCTGGGGCCAACGTCCTGACTTTC
j_call: TRBJ2-6
clone_size: -
v_call: TRBV10-3
d_call: TRBD1

cdr3_aa: CASSQGTITGGEQFF
cdr3_nt: TGTGCCAGCAGCCAGGGGACAATCACTGGAGGTGAGCAGTTCTTC
j_call: TRBJ2-1
clone_size: -
v_call: TRBV3-1/TRBV3-2
d_call: -

cdr3_aa: CASSSQGYTEAFF
cdr3_nt: TGTGCCAGCAGTTCCCAGGGTTACACTGAAGCTTTCTTT
j_call: TRBJ1-1
clone_size: -
v_call: TRBV7-9
d_call: -

cdr3_aa: CASSLEGQIYGYTF
cdr3_nt: TGCGCCAGCAGCTTGGAAGGACAGATCTATGGCTACACCTTC
j_call: TRBJ1-2
clone_size: -
v_call: TRBV5-1
d_call: -

cdr3_aa: CASSLGPRYGYTF
cdr3_nt: TGTGCCAGCAGTTTAGGGCCGCGCTATGGCTACACCTTC
j_call: TRBJ1-2
clone_size: -
v_call: TRBV28
d_call: -

cdr3_aa: CASSVAWGLGAGELFF
cdr3_nt: TGTGCCAGCAGCGTCGCATGGGGGCTGGGGGCCGGGGAGCTGTTTTTT
j_call: TRBJ2-2
clone_size: -
v_call: TRBV5-4
d_call: -

cdr3_aa: CASSPGDRGANEKLFF
cdr3_nt: TGTGCCAGCAGCCCTGGGGACAGGGGGGCCAATGAAAAACTGTTTTTT
j_call: TRBJ1-4
clone_size: once
v_call: TRBV5-5
d_call: TRBD1

cdr3_aa: CASSLGDRGQGKLFF
cdr3_nt: TGCGCCAGCAGCTTGGGGGACAGGGGGCAAGGAAAACTGTTTTTT
j_call: TRBJ1-4
clone_size: -
v_call: TRBV5-1
d_call: TRBD1

cdr3_aa: CASSKGLTTGELFF
cdr3_nt: TGTGCCAGCAGCAAGGGACTGACCACCGGGGAGCTGTTTTTT
j_call: TRBJ2-2
clone_size: -
v_call: TRBV5-8
d_call: -

cdr3_aa: CASSEQRGKETQYF
cdr3_nt: TGTGCCAGCAGCGAGCAGCGGGGGAAAGAGACCCAGTACTTC
j_call: TRBJ2-5
clone_size: -
v_call: TRBV7-9
d_call: TRBD2

cdr3_aa: CASSVARRRGYTF
cdr3_nt: TGTGCCAGCAGTGTAGCAAGGCGGAGGGGCTACACCTTC
j_call: TRBJ1-2
clone_size: -
v_call: TRBV12-3/TRBV12-4
d_call: -

cdr3_aa: CSVVRGNTIYF
cdr3_nt: TGCAGCGTTGTCCGTGGAAACACCATATATTTT
j_call: TRBJ1-3
clone_size: -
v_call: TRBV29-1
d_call: -

cdr3_aa: CSGTHLGEAFF
cdr3_nt: TGCAGTGGCACGCATCTCGGGGAAGCTTTCTTT
j_call: TRBJ1-1
clone_size: -
v_call: TRBV20-1
d_call: -

cdr3_aa: CASSLRHVQGTGANVLTF
cdr3_nt: TGTGCCAGCAGCCTCCGCCATGTACAGGGAACTGGGGCCAACGTCCTGACTTTC
j_call: TRBJ2-6
clone_size: -
v_call: TRBV7-2
d_call: -

cdr3_aa: CSGVTGVGYTF
cdr3_nt: TGCAGCGGTGTAACAGGGGTTGGCTACACCTTC
j_call: TRBJ1-2
clone_size: -
v_call: TRBV29-1
d_call: TRBD1

cdr3_aa: CASRSGTGFNYGYTF
cdr3_nt: TGTGCCAGCAGATCCGGGACAGGGTTTAACTATGGCTACACCTTC
j_call: TRBJ1-2
clone_size: -
v_call: TRBV5-6
d_call: TRBD1

cdr3_aa: CASRSEGNTEAFF
cdr3_nt: TGTGCCAGCAGGTCTGAGGGAAACACTGAAGCTTTCTTT
j_call: TRBJ1-1
clone_size: -
v_call: TRBV6-4
d_call: -

cdr3_aa: CASSLALGQNYGYTF
cdr3_nt: TGTGCCAGCAGCTTAGCCCTGGGACAGAACTATGGCTACACCTTC
j_call: TRBJ1-2
clone_size: -
v_call: TRBV7-9
d_call: TRBD1

cdr3_aa: CAWNGGAINEQFF
cdr3_nt: TGTGCCTGGAATGGGGGGGCTATAAATGAGCAGTTCTTC
j_call: TRBJ2-1
clone_size: -
v_call: TRBV30
d_call: -

cdr3_aa: CTSYWGQGSLRGSPLHF
cdr3_nt: -
j_call: TRBJ1-6
clone_size: -
v_call: TRBV1
d_call: -

cdr3_aa: CASSATGTVQETQYF
cdr3_nt: TGCGCCAGCAGCGCAACTGGGACAGTTCAAGAGACCCAGTACTTC
j_call: TRBJ2-5
clone_size: -
v_call: TRBV5-1
d_call: TRBD1

cdr3_aa: CASSPGQLFQPQHF
cdr3_nt: TGTGCCAGCAGCCCGGGACAATTGTTTCAGCCCCAGCATTTT
j_call: TRBJ1-5
clone_size: -
v_call: TRBV6-5
d_call: -

cdr3_aa: CASSLGGVRIDEQYF
cdr3_nt: TGTGCCAGCAGCTTGGGGGGAGTACGTATAGACGAGCAGTACTTC
j_call: TRBJ2-7
clone_size: -
v_call: TRBV5-6
d_call: -

cdr3_aa: CASSLKNEETQYF
cdr3_nt: TGTGCCAGCAGCCTTAAAAATGAAGAGACCCAGTACTTC
j_call: TRBJ2-5
clone_size: -
v_call: TRBV3-1/TRBV3-2
d_call: -

cdr3_aa: CASSPRQSNQPQHF
cdr3_nt: TGTGCCAGCAGCCCAAGACAATCCAATCAGCCCCAGCATTTT
j_call: TRBJ1-5
clone_size: -
v_call: TRBV6-5
d_call: -

cdr3_aa: CASSILTSGATGELFF
cdr3_nt: TGTGCCAGCAGTATTTTGACTAGCGGGGCGACCGGGGAGCTGTTTTTT
j_call: TRBJ2-2
clone_size: -
v_call: TRBV27
d_call: TRBD2

cdr3_aa: CASSQVAGSGALQETQYF
cdr3_nt: TGCGCCAGCAGCCAAGTAGCCGGTAGCGGGGCACTCCAAGAGACCCAGTACTTC
j_call: TRBJ2-5
clone_size: -
v_call: TRBV4-1
d_call: TRBD2

cdr3_aa: CASRPGTVDYEQYF
cdr3_nt: TGTGCCAGCCGTCCCGGGACAGTCGACTACGAGCAGTACTTC
j_call: TRBJ2-7
clone_size: -
v_call: TRBV2
d_call: TRBD1

cdr3_aa: CASSLDRVGETQYF
cdr3_nt: TGCGCCAGCAGCTTGGACAGGGTGGGGGAGACCCAGTACTTC
j_call: TRBJ2-5
clone_size: -
v_call: TRBV5-1
d_call: -

cdr3_aa: CASSIDRLPGNTIYF
cdr3_nt: TGTGCCAGCAGTATAGACAGGCTGCCTGGAAACACCATATATTTT
j_call: TRBJ1-3
clone_size: few
v_call: TRBV6-4
d_call: -

cdr3_aa: CASSRILAGGPGELFF
cdr3_nt: TGTGCCAGCAGCCGCATACTAGCGGGGGGGCCAGGGGAGCTGTTTTTT
j_call: TRBJ2-2
clone_size: -
v_call: TRBV9
d_call: TRBD2

cdr3_aa: CASSPGRTGVRNGDTEAFF
cdr3_nt: TGTGCCAGCAGCCCCGGACGGACAGGGGTCAGGAACGGGGACACTGAAGCTTTCTTT
j_call: TRBJ1-1
clone_size: -
v_call: TRBV7-9
d_call: TRBD1

cdr3_aa: CASSLELSEKLFF
cdr3_nt: TGCGCCAGCAGCTTGGAGCTATCGGAAAAACTGTTTTTT
j_call: TRBJ1-4
clone_size: -
v_call: TRBV5-1
d_call: -

cdr3_aa: CAGSQDFSLRGGLEQFF
cdr3_nt: TGTGCCGGCAGCCAAGATTTTTCTTTGCGGGGGGGCCTTGAGCAGTTCTTC
j_call: TRBJ2-1
clone_size: -
v_call: TRBV14
d_call: TRBD2

cdr3_aa: CASSRVGSPLHF
cdr3_nt: TGTGCCAGCAGCCGTGTCGGGTCACCCCTCCACTTT
j_call: TRBJ1-6
clone_size: once
v_call: TRBV7-8
d_call: -

cdr3_aa: CASRRTGANYGYTF
cdr3_nt: TGTGCCAGCAGAAGGACAGGGGCCAACTATGGCTACACCTTC
j_call: TRBJ1-2
clone_size: -
v_call: TRBV6-5
d_call: TRBD1

cdr3_aa: CASSLDRYTQYF
cdr3_nt: TGTGCCAGCAGCTTGGATCGGTATACGCAGTATTTT
j_call: TRBJ2-3
clone_size: -
v_call: TRBV5-4
d_call: -

cdr3_aa: CASSPSLGAYEQFF
cdr3_nt: TGTGCCAGCAGTCCCTCTCTAGGAGCGTACGAGCAGTTCTTC
j_call: TRBJ2-1
clone_size: -
v_call: TRBV6-5
d_call: -

cdr3_aa: CASSISVDTQYF
cdr3_nt: TGTGCCAGTAGTATTAGTGTAGATACGCAGTATTTT
j_call: TRBJ2-3
clone_size: -
v_call: TRBV19
d_call: -

cdr3_aa: CATGEIQGHEQFF
cdr3_nt: TGTGCCACCGGGGAGATACAGGGTCATGAGCAGTTCTTC
j_call: TRBJ2-1
clone_size: -
v_call: TRBV24-1
d_call: -

cdr3_aa: CASSLRDRGVSYGYTF
cdr3_nt: TGTGCCAGCAGCCTCCGGGACAGGGGAGTATCCTATGGCTACACCTTC
j_call: TRBJ1-2
clone_size: -
v_call: TRBV7-8
d_call: TRBD1

cdr3_aa: CASSLGYSGGEPFF
cdr3_nt: TGCGCCAGCAGCTTGGGGTACTCTGGGGGCGAACCTTTCTTT
j_call: TRBJ1-1
clone_size: -
v_call: TRBV5-1
d_call: -

cdr3_aa: CASSLDRTPGGYTF
cdr3_nt: TGTGCCAGCAGCTTAGATCGCACTCCAGGTGGCTACACCTTC
j_call: TRBJ1-2
clone_size: -
v_call: TRBV7-8
d_call: -

cdr3_aa: CAWRFTGTDYSPLHF
cdr3_nt: TGTGCCTGGCGTTTTACCGGGACAGATTATTCACCCCTCCACTTT
j_call: TRBJ1-6
clone_size: -
v_call: TRBV30
d_call: TRBD1

cdr3_aa: CASSSPGQNTEAFF
cdr3_nt: TGCGCCAGCAGCTCCCCGGGACAGAACACTGAAGCTTTCTTT
j_call: TRBJ1-1
clone_size: -
v_call: TRBV5-1
d_call: -

cdr3_aa: CASSLGSYNTEAFF
cdr3_nt: TGTGCCAGCAGCTTAGGTAGTTACAACACTGAAGCTTTCTTT
j_call: TRBJ1-1
clone_size: -
v_call: TRBV7-9
d_call: -

cdr3_aa: CASSLAEPPYEQYF
cdr3_nt: TGTGCCAGCAGCTTGGCGGAACCTCCCTACGAGCAGTACTTC
j_call: TRBJ2-7
clone_size: once
v_call: TRBV7-2
d_call: -

cdr3_aa: CASSPRPAGARDEQFF
cdr3_nt: TGTGCCAGCAGTCCAAGGCCCGCAGGGGCTAGGGATGAGCAGTTCTTC
j_call: TRBJ2-1
clone_size: -
v_call: TRBV27
d_call: -

cdr3_aa: CASGPGSSGEKLFF
cdr3_nt: TGCGCCAGCGGCCCCGGGTCGTCTGGTGAAAAACTGTTTTTT
j_call: TRBJ1-4
clone_size: -
v_call: TRBV4-1
d_call: -

cdr3_aa: CASSSLAGHGDTQYF
cdr3_nt: TGTGCCAGCAGTTCCCTAGCGGGGCATGGGGATACGCAGTATTTT
j_call: TRBJ2-3
clone_size: once
v_call: TRBV6-4
d_call: TRBD2

cdr3_aa: CAIRGGQVQGETQYF
cdr3_nt: TGTGCCATCAGGGGTGGACAGGTCCAAGGAGAGACCCAGTACTTC
j_call: TRBJ2-5
clone_size: -
v_call: TRBV10-3
d_call: TRBD1

cdr3_aa: CASSPSGGSNQPQHF
cdr3_nt: TGCGCCAGCAGCCCGTCGGGCGGGAGCAATCAGCCCCAGCATTTT
j_call: TRBJ1-5
clone_size: -
v_call: TRBV5-1
d_call: -

cdr3_aa: CAIGTGTSFTDTQYF
cdr3_nt: TGTGCCATCGGTACCGGGACTAGCTTCACAGATACGCAGTATTTT
j_call: TRBJ2-3
clone_size: -
v_call: TRBV10-3
d_call: TRBD2

cdr3_aa: CASSLGTSTIGQFF
cdr3_nt: TGTGCCAGCAGCTTAGGGACTAGCACCATTGGGCAGTTCTTC
j_call: TRBJ2-1
clone_size: few
v_call: TRBV3-1/TRBV3-2
d_call: TRBD2

cdr3_aa: CASSVTGGVWEQFF
cdr3_nt: TGTGCCAGCAGCGTAACAGGGGGAGTATGGGAGCAGTTCTTC
j_call: TRBJ2-1
clone_size: -
v_call: TRBV9
d_call: TRBD1